In this sample, the clone carrying this T cell receptor beta chain turned up a few times. What it binds is not known. These data come from a study of blood T cells in healthy people across ages. Findings and caveats of the study: Diversity of TCR beta per million T cells declined in a roughly linear way with age.

Together with a sample-barcoded 5' primer, a J-beta primer mix was included in a second PCR lasting roughly 6 to 12 cycles. CDR3-containing paired-end reads numbered at least 2.5 million in each sample. A single record per CDR3 protein comes from TCRdb applying MiXCR to the 5' RACE reads. Among about 800,000 distinct CDR3 sequences, roughly 25% were seen once, and the ten largest hold more than 3%. Looked up from germline, CDR1 is ENHRY and CDR2 is SYGVKD. This CDR3 has 13 residues. V lost 6 bases and J 10 bases, leaving 13 bases between the germline ends. Another study also made use of these data, one on T cells of mothers and their children. That study adds: In the second PCR, M1S primer introduced barcodes and 2-4 random bases. From each mother came over 8 million TCR beta CDR3 reads, and from each child came 2.5 million to 3.5 million.

Sequenced: blood. This TCR was recovered from a boy between 10 and 17 years old in good health. V gene TRBV10-3 combines with J gene TRBJ1-6; D gene unclear. The CDR3 sequence: CAISSREGSPLHF. The DNA for the CDR3 is TGTGCCATCAGCAGTCGCGAGGGCTCACCCCTCCACTTT.